One T cell receptor (beta chain) is described in this entry. Clones were read by immunoSEQ multiplex PCR, and TCRdb kept only the in-frame ones, dropping some. The sample includes around 20,000 clones, roughly 70% seen only once; the top ten take roughly 24%. This sample was taken from a study of OX40 agonist ivuxolimab in advanced cancers. This CDR3 has 18 amino acids. Germline assignment: CDR1 SEHNR and CDR2 FQNEAQ (reference sequence). Trimming took 6 bases from V and 1 from J; bases not matched to a gene: 14. The source is an adult with an advanced solid tumor such as melanoma, head and neck, liver or kidney cancer. Sequencing was performed on CD4+ or CD8+ T cells sorted from blood, taken in a trial of the OX40 agonist ivuxolimab. This chain links TRBV7-9 with TRBJ2-1, with TRBD2 matching over 8 bases. CDR3 coding DNA: TGTGCCAGCAGTCCCAAAGCGGGGGAGAGGGCGTCCTACAATGAGCAGTTCTTC. It specifies CASSPKAGERASYNEQFF.